What follows describes a single T cell receptor beta chain. This clonotype was counted a few times. Its antigen remains unidentified. It has no much larger one-base neighbor in the sample; base qualities were not kept. These data belong to a study of response to subunit inactivated influenza vaccine (dated by TCRdb to the late 2010s). A note on the overall study: The study used deep quantitative T cell receptor repertoire profiling to track responses to a trivalent subunit inactivated influenza vaccine.

The research as a whole found: It was suggested by the authors that each seasonal influenza vaccination may recruit only a limited number of new T cells.

The cysteine opens and the phenylalanine closes a CDR3 of 19 amino acids. The entry retains the CDR3 DNA only, 57 bases that are in frame from base 1. A distance of 22 bases separates the germline ends of V and J, which lose 0 bases and 2 bases respectively. CDR1 and CDR2 (SGHAT, FQNNGV) derive from the germline V gene. Library preparation used RT-PCR. The sequencing machine was an Illumina HiSeq 2500. The public sequencing data were trimmed at Q25 with fastp and processed into clonotypes with MiXCR by TCRdb, which kept only in-frame beta chains. Entries that share a CDR3 protein sequence are merged under the most common genes and DNA. The sample table holds hundreds of thousands of distinct CDR3 sequences, of which around 15% were seen once. The top ten hold 6.5% to 8% of the sample.

The sequence links TRBV11-2 to TRBJ1-1; the D region possibly corresponds to TRBD1 (6 bases align). This receptor was obtained from a man aged 50 to 59 who received an inactivated influenza vaccine. Donor details come from another sample of the same person, matched by shared clones. Sample: PBMCs from blood, taken about 14 days before vaccination. The CDR3 amino acid sequence is: CASSLDISGAEALNTEAFF. In nucleotides, the sequence is TGTGCCAGCAGCTTAGATATTTCAGGGGCTGAGGCCTTAAACACTGAAGCTTTCTTT. Outside the CDR3, residues come from the reference TRBV11-2 and TRBJ1-1 proteins, so the full variable domain is: EAGVAQSPRYKIIEKRQSVAFWCNPISGHATLYWYQQILGQGPKLLIQFQNNGVVDDSQLPKDRFSAERLKGVDSTLKIQPAKLEDSAVYLCASSLDISGAEALNTEAFFGQGTRLTVV.